This T cell receptor beta chain is from a study of T cell changes during pregnancy in multiple sclerosis (dated by TCRdb to the late 2010s). Context from the whole study: In women with multiple sclerosis, the researchers looked at how the T cell repertoire shifted as pregnancy progressed.

This clone was picked up a small number of times. What this receptor recognizes is not known. Qualities for individual bases were not recorded, and no much larger clone is one base off. V lost 7 bases and J lost 4 bases, and the count of bases not matched to a germline gene is 3. The CDR1 and CDR2 encoded by the germline V gene are SNHLY and FYNNEI. The CDR3 holds 13 amino acids from the cysteine to the phenylalanine. The only DNA kept is the CDR3, 39 bases in frame from the first base. Library creation used the immunoSEQ multiplex PCR assay. The clones in this table, taken by TCRdb from immuneACCESS, are in-frame only. Not every clone is retained; where verified, under half of the shortfall comes from an unresolved V gene, and the cause of the rest is unknown. The sample data list about 22,000 clones, and 75% to 95% of these were observed just once. Roughly 0.68% of the sample lies in the top ten.

Sequencing used CD4+ T cells from peripheral blood mononuclear cells, obtained in the third trimester of pregnancy. The chain is assembled from TRBV2 and TRBJ2-3, and 9 bases in between align with TRBD2. The receptor was isolated from a female donor with multiple sclerosis, enrolled in a pregnancy study. The CDR3 in this case is CASNQRGADTQYF. The DNA reads as follows: TGTGCCAGCAACCAGCGGGGGGCAGATACGCAGTATTTT.